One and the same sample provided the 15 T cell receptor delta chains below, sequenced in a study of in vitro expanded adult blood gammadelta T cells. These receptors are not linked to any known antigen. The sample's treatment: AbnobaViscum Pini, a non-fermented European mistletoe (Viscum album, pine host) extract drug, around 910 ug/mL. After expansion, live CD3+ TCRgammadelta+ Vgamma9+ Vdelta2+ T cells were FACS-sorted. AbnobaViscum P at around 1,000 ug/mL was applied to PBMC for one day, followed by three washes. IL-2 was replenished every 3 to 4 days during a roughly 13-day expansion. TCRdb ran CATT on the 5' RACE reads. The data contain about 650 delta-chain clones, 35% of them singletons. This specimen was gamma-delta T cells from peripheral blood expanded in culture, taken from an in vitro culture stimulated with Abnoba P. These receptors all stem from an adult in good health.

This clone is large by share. CDR3: CACDTIGGYAAKKLIF. The DNA for the CDR3 is TGTGCCTGTGACACCATTGGGGGATACGCAGCGAAGAAACTCATCTTT. The chain uses TRDV2 and TRDJ1, with 11 bases matching TRDD3. This CDR3 comprises 16 residues. With V trimmed by 0 bases and J by 8 bases, 10 bases remained unmatched. Germline CDR1 reads GEAIGNYY; CDR2 reads EKD.

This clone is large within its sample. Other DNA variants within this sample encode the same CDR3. The CDR3 sequence is CACDPVLGDMGYTDKLIF. DNA of the CDR3: TGTGCCTGTGACCCTGTACTGGGGGATATGGGGTACACCGATAAACTCATCTTT. The chain recombines TRDV2 with TRDJ1, with TRDD3 matching over 11 bases. The germline gives CDR1 GEAIGNYY, CDR2 EKD. The CDR3 contains 18 residues. Losses at the gene ends were 3 bases for V and 0 bases for J; bases not matched to a gene: 11.

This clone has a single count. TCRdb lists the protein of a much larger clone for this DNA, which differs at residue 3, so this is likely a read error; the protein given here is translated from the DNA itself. The CDR3 sequence: CASISMASDTDKLIF. The CDR3 DNA is TGTGCCAGTATATCGATGGCGAGCGACACCGATAAACTCATCTTT. The rearrangement links TRDV2 to TRDJ1, with D unclear. Germline lookup yields CDR1 GEAIGNYY and CDR2 EKD. The CDR3 runs to 15 residues. Deletions cut 9 bases from V and 0 bases from J, with 19 bases between.

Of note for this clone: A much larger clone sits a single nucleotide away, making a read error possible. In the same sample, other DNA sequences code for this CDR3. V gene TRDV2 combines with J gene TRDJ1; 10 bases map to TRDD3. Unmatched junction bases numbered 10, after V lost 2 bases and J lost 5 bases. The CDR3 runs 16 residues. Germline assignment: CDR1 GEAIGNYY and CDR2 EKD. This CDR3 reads CACDKLGDGRTDKLIF. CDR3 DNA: TGTGCCTGTGACAAACTGGGGGATGGTCGCACTGATAAACTCATCTTT.

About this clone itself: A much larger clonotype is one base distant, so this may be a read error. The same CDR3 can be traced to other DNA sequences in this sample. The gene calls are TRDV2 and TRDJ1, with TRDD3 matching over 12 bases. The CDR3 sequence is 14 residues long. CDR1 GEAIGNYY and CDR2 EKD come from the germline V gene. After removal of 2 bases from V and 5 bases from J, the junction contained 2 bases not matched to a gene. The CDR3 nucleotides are TGTGCCTGTGACAGACTGGGGGATACTGATAAACTCATCTTT. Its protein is CACDRLGDTDKLIF.

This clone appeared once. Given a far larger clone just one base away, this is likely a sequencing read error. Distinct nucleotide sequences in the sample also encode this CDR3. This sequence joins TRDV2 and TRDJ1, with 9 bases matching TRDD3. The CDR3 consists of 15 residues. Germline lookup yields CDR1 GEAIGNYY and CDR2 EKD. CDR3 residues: CACDALLGENDKLIF. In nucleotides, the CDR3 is TGTGCATGTGACGCCCTACTGGGGGAGAACGATAAACTCATCTTT.

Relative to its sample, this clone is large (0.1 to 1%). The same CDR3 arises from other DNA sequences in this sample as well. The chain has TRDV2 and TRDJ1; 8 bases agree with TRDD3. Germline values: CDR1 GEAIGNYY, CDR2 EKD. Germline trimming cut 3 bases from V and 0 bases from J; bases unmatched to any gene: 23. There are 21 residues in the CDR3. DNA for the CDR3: TGTGCCTGTGACCCCTTGGACTGGGGGTCCCAGGATCCAAACAACACCGATAAACTCATCTTT. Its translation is CACDPLDWGSQDPNNTDKLIF.

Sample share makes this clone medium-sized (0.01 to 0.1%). CDR3 in amino acids: CACDTLGDITDKLIF. CDR3 coding DNA: TGTGCCTGTGACACTCTGGGGGACATCACCGATAAACTCATCTTT. The chain couples TRDV2 to TRDJ1; 8 nucleotides agree with TRDD3. Germline CDR1 GEAIGNYY, CDR2 EKD. This CDR3 contains 15 residues. Trimming at V came to 1 base and at J to 1 base, leaving 4 bases not matched to a gene.

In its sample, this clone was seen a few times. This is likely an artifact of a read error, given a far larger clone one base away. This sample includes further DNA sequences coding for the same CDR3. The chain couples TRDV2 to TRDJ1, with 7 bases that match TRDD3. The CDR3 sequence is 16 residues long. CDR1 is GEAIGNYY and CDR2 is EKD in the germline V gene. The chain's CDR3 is CACDTVLGTYTDKLIF. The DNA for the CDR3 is TGTGCCTGTGACACAGTACTGGGGACGTACACAGATAAACTCATCTTT.

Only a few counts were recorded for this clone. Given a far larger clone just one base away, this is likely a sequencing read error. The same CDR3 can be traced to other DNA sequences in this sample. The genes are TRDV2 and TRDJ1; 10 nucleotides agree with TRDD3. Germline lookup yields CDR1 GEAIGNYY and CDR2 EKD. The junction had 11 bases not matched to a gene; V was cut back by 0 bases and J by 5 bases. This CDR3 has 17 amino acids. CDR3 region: CACDTVLGDNLRDKLIF. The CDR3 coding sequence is TGTGCCTGTGACACCGTTCTGGGGGATAATTTACGAGATAAACTCATCTTT.

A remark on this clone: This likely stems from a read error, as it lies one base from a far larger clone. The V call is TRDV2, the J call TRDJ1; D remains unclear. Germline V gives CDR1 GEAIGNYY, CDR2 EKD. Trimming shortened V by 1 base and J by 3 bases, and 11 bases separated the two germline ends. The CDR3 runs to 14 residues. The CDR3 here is CACDTVGDSDKLIF. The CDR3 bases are TGTGCCTGTGACACAGTTGGAGACTCCGATAAACTCATCTTT.

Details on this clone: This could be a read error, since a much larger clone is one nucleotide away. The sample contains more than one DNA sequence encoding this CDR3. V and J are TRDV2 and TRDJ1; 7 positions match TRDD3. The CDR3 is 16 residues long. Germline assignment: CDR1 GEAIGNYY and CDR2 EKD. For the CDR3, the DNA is TGTGCCTGTGACACGCTACTGGGGACGGACACTGATAAACTCATCTTT. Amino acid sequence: CACDTLLGTDTDKLIF.

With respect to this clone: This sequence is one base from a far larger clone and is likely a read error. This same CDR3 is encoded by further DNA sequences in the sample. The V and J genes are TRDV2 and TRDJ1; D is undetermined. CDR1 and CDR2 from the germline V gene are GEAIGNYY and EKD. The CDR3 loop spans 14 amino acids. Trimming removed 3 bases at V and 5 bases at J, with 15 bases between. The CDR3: CACDPLRGTDKLIF. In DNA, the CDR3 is TGTGCCTGTGACCCTCTTCGGGGTACGGATAAACTCATCTTT.

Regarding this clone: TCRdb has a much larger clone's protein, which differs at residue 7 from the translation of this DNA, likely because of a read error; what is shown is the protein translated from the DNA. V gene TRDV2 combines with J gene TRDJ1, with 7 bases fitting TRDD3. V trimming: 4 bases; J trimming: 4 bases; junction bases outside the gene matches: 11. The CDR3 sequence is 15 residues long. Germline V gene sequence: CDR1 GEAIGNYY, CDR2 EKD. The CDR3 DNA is TGTGCCTGTGATGGACTGTGGGATACCAACGATAAACTCATCTTT. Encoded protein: CACDGLWDTNDKLIF.

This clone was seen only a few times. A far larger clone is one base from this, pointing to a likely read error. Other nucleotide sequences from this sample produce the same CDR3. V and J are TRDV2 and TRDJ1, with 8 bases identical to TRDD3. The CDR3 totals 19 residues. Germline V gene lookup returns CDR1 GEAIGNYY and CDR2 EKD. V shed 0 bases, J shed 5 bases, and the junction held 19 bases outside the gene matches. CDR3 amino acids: CACDTLRRAEGDKVDKLIF. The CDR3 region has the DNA TGTGCCTGTGACACCCTAAGAAGGGCCGAGGGGGATAAGGTAGATAAACTCATCTTT.